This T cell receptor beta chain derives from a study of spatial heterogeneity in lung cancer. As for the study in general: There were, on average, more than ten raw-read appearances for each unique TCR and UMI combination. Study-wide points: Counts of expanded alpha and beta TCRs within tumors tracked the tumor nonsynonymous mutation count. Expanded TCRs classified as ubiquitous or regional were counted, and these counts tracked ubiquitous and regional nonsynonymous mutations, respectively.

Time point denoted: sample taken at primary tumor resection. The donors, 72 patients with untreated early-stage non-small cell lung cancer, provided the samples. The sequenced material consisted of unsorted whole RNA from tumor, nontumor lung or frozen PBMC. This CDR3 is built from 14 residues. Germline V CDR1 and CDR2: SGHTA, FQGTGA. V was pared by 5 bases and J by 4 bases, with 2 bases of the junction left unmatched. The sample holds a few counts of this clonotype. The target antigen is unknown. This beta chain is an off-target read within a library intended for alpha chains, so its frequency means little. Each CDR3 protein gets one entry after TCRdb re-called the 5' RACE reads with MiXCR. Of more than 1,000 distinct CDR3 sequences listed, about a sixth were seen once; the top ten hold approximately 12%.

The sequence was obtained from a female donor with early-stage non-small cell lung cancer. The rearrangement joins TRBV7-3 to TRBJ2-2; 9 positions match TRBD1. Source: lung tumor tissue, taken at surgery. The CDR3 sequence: CASSPGQGTGELFF. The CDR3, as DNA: TGTGCCAGCAGCCCGGGACAGGGCACCGGGGAGCTGTTTTTT.